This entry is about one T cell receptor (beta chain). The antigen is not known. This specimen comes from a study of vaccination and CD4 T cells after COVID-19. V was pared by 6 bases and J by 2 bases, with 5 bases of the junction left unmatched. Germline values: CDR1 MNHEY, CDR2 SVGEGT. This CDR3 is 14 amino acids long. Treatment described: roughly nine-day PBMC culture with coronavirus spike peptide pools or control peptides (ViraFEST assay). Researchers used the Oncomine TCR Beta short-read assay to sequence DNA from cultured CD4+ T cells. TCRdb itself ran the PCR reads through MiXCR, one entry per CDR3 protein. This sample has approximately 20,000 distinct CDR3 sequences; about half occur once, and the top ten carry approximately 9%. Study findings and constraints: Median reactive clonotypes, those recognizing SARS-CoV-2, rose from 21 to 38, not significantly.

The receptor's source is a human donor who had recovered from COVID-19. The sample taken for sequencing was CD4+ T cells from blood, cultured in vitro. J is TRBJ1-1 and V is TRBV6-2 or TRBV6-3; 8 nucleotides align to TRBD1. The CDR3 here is CASRKTGGNTEAFF. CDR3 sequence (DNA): TGTGCCAGCAGAAAAACAGGGGGTAACACTGAAGCTTTCTTT.